This is a list of T cell receptor beta chains from one sample in a study of T cell repertoires in cytomegalovirus infection. TCRdb re-derived calls from the reads in MiXCR, one entry per CDR3 protein. The sample holds about 600,000 distinct CDR3 sequences, roughly 24% seen once. Sequenced: CD8+ T cells from PBMCs. The receptors shown here come from a human donor in good health (CMV status not recorded). Some clones in this sample may be carry-over from other donors' samples. CDR3s include the opening cysteine and the closing phenylalanine or tryptophan. D genes are given only for firm matches. Not every row has a clone size; where given, it reads once, few, many or a size class.

d_gene	v_gene	j_gene	abundance	CDR3nt	CDR3aa
-	TRBV27	TRBJ2-2	many	TGTGCCAGCAGTTTCCCCCCGGGCACCGGGGAGCTGTTTTTT	CASSFPPGTGELFF
-	TRBV6-2/TRBV6-3	TRBJ2-3	once	TGTGCCAGCAGTTGGAGGTCGGTGGAAGATACGCAGTATTTT	CASSWRSVEDTQYF
TRBD2	TRBV29-1	TRBJ2-3	-	TGCAGCGTTGGCCAGCGGGGGCCTACAGATACGCAGTATTTT	CSVGQRGPTDTQYF
TRBD1	TRBV7-3	TRBJ2-2	many	TGTGCCAGCAGCTTTACCCTGACAGGGCCCGGGGAGCTGTTTTTT	CASSFTLTGPGELFF
-	TRBV29-1	TRBJ2-5	many	TGCAGCGTTGCCGATAAACTTAGAATATGGGAGACCCAGTACTTC	CSVADKLRIWETQYF
-	TRBV6-2/TRBV6-3	TRBJ1-2	-	TGTGCCAGCAGTTACACTACAGGGATCTATGGCTACACCTTC	CASSYTTGIYGYTF
-	TRBV28	TRBJ2-5	few	TGTGCCAGTACTCAACTTGGTGCCAGGGGCGCGGAGGAGACCCAGTACTTC	CASTQLGARGAEETQYF
-	TRBV25-1	TRBJ1-1	many	TGTGCCAGCAGTGAATTCGCAGGGGACACTGAAGCTTTCTTT	CASSEFAGDTEAFF
-	TRBV7-9	TRBJ2-3	many	TGTGCCAGCAGCGAAACAGGGTCCCATAGCACAGATACGCAGTATTTT	CASSETGSHSTDTQYF
-	TRBV6-2/TRBV6-3	TRBJ1-1	few	TGTGCCAGCGGGGGCGGAGGGGACACTGAAGCTTTCTTT	CASGGGGDTEAFF
-	TRBV7-2	TRBJ2-1	many	TGTGCCAGCAGCGACTGGGACGGGGGTGAGCAGTTCTTC	CASSDWDGGEQFF
TRBD2	TRBV6-2/TRBV6-3	TRBJ2-1	few	TGTGCCAGCAGGCGACTAGCGGGAGGTAACTACAATGAGCAGTTCTTC	CASRRLAGGNYNEQFF
TRBD2	TRBV13	TRBJ2-7	-	TGTGCCAGCAGCTTAGGACTAGCGGGGGGGAAATCCTACGAGCAGTACTTC	CASSLGLAGGKSYEQYF
-	TRBV19	TRBJ1-5	-	TGTGCCACCGGATTGTATAGCAATCAGCCCCAGCATTTT	CATGLYSNQPQHF
TRBD2	TRBV28	TRBJ2-2	few	TGTGCCAGCAGTCCCGGGACTAGCGGGGGTTGGAACACCGGGGAGCTGTTTTTT	CASSPGTSGGWNTGELFF
-	TRBV10-1	TRBJ2-3	-	TGCGCCAGCAGTGAGGCGTCCGACACAGATATGCAGTATTTT	CASSEASDTDMQYF
-	TRBV5-5	TRBJ2-5	few	TGTGCCAGCAGCGAGGACGGCTTGTACCAAGAGACCCAGTACTTC	CASSEDGLYQETQYF
TRBD2	TRBV6-5	TRBJ2-1	-	TGTGCCAGCAGTTACGAGCGGGGGGGCCTGATTGAGCAGTTCTTC	CASSYERGGLIEQFF
-	TRBV6-5	TRBJ2-2	-	TGTGCCAGCAGTTACTCGAATCCTACACCTTACACCGGGGAGCTGTTTTTT	CASSYSNPTPYTGELFF
-	TRBV28	TRBJ1-2	few	TGTGCCAGCAGTTCTCCATACCAGGACAGAAAAGGCATCCGTGGCTACACCTTC	CASSSPYQDRKGIRGYTF
-	TRBV3-1	TRBJ1-5	few	TGTGCCAGCAGCCAAGATCGCGGCTCGCATCAGCCCCAGCATTTT	CASSQDRGSHQPQHF
TRBD1	TRBV5-1	TRBJ2-1	-	TGTGCCAGCAGCTTTTCGACAGGGAATAACAATGAGCAGTTCTTC	CASSFSTGNNNEQFF
-	TRBV28	TRBJ1-5	-	TGTGCCAGCAGTCCGCGGCACCACGGGCTCAATCAGCCCGAGCATTTT	CASSPRHHGLNQPEHF
TRBD1	TRBV6-5	TRBJ2-2	few	TGTGCCAGCAGTTACTCGACCGGACAGGGACCCACCGGGGAGCTGTTTTTT	CASSYSTGQGPTGELFF
-	TRBV29-1	TRBJ1-2	-	TGCAGCGTTCCACCCCCGACCAGGGCACCCACGCCTAACTATGGCTACACCTTC	CSVPPPTRAPTPNYGYTF
-	TRBV29-1	TRBJ1-2	-	TGCAGCGTTGACCGTGGGAGAGACAACTATAGCTACACCTTC	CSVDRGRDNYSYTF
TRBD1	TRBV29-1	TRBJ2-6	few	TGCAGCGTCCGTACAGGGGATGGGGCCAACGTCCTGACTTTC	CSVRTGDGANVLTF
TRBD1	TRBV29-1	TRBJ2-1	-	TGCAGCGTCGGAGGACAGGTCCTCTACAATGAGCAGTTCTTC	CSVGGQVLYNEQFF
-	TRBV4-3	TRBJ2-3	few	TGCGCCAGCAGCCAGGAGTCTAGCGCAGATACGCAGTATTTT	CASSQESSADTQYF
TRBD1	TRBV6-5	TRBJ2-1	few	TGTGCCAGCAGTTACTCGGCAGGGGGCCTGTACAATGAGCAGTTCTTC	CASSYSAGGLYNEQFF
-	TRBV5-6	TRBJ1-5	-	TGTGCCAGCAGCTTGGGAACAGGGTGGGCCCAGCATTTT	CASSLGTGWAQHF
-	TRBV28	TRBJ1-1	few	TGTGCCAGCAGTTCCCCAACGGGAATCTACACTGAAGCTTTCTTT	CASSSPTGIYTEAFF
-	TRBV27	TRBJ2-7	few	TGTGCCAGCAGTCTATCCCGGCACAGGAAACCCTACGAGCAGTACTTC	CASSLSRHRKPYEQYF
TRBD2	TRBV7-6	TRBJ2-1	many	TGTGCCAGCAGCCAAAGCGGGGATCCGATCTATGAGCAGTTCTTC	CASSQSGDPIYEQFF
TRBD1	TRBV27	TRBJ2-5	-	TGTGCCAGCAGTACCAGGGGGCGGGGAGAGACCCAGTACTTC	CASSTRGRGETQYF
-	TRBV6-2/TRBV6-3	TRBJ2-7	few	TGTGCCAGCAGTCCTGCGGCCTCCTACGAGCAGTACTTC	CASSPAASYEQYF
-	TRBV28	TRBJ1-1	few	TGTGCCAGCAGTTTTGACGACGATCATACACTGAACACTGAAGCTTTCTTT	CASSFDDDHTLNTEAFF
TRBD1	TRBV7-6	TRBJ2-7	many	TGTGCCAGCAGCCAGGACAGGGCCCACTACGAGCAGTACTTC	CASSQDRAHYEQYF
-	TRBV5-8	TRBJ2-3	-	TGTGCCAGCAGCTTGGGTATAAGTAGCGGCGGTTTAATAATCCACACAGATACGCAGTATTTT	CASSLGISSGGLIIHTDTQYF
TRBD1	TRBV13	TRBJ2-7	-	TGTGCCAGCAGCGCCTCCGGACAGGGGGCGTGGGAGCAGTACTTC	CASSASGQGAWEQYF
-	TRBV11-2	TRBJ2-1	few	TGTGCCAGCAGCCCTCCGGGGCCTAGGGAGCAGTTCTTC	CASSPPGPREQFF